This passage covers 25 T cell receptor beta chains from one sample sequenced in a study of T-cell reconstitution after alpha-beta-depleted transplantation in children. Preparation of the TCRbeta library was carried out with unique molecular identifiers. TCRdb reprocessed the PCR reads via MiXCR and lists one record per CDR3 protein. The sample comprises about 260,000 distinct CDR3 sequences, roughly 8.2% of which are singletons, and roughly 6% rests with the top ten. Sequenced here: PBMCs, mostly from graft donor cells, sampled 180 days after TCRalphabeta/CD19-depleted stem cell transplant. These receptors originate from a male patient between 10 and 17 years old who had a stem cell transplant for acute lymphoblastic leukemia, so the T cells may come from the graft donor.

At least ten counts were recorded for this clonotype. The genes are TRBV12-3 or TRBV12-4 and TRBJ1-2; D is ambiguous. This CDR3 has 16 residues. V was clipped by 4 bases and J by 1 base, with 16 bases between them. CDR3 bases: TGTGCCAGCAGTTCCGCAGGCCGGGTTTTTAACTATGGCTACACCTTC. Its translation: CASSSAGRVFNYGYTF.

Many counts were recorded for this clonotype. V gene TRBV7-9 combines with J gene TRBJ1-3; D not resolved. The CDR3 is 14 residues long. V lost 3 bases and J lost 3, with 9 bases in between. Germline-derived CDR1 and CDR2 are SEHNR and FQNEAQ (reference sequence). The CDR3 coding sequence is TGTGCCAGCAGCTTCTCGGGTGGTGGAAACACCATATATTTT. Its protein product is CASSFSGGGNTIYF.

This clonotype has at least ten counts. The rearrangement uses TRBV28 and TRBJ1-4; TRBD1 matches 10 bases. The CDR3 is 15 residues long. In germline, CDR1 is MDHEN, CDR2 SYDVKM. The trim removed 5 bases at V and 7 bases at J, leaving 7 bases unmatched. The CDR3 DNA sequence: TGTGCCAGCAGTCCCGGGGGACAGGGGCCTGAAAAACTGTTTTTT. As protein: CASSPGGQGPEKLFF.

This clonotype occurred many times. The chain's CDR3 is CATTSVWGGETQYF. Here the CDR3 DNA reads TGTGCCACCACCAGTGTCTGGGGAGGGGAGACCCAGTACTTC. This chain uses TRBV27 with TRBJ2-5; 7 bases agree with TRBD2. The CDR3 is 14 amino acids. Trimming removed 10 bases from V and 5 bases from J; junction bases left unmatched: 13. The germline V gene has CDR1 MNHEY and CDR2 SMNVEV (reference sequence).

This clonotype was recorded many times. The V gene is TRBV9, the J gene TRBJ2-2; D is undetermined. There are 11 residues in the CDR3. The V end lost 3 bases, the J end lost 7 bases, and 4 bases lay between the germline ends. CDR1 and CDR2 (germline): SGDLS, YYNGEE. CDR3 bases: TGTGCCAGCAGCGGGGGCGGGGAGCTGTTTTTT. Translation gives CASSGGGELFF.

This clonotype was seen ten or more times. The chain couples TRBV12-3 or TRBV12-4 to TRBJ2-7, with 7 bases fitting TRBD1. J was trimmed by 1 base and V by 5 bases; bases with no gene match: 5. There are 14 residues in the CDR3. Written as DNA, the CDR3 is TGTGCCAGCAGTAGACAGGGACGGTCCTACGAGCAGTACTTC. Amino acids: CASSRQGRSYEQYF.

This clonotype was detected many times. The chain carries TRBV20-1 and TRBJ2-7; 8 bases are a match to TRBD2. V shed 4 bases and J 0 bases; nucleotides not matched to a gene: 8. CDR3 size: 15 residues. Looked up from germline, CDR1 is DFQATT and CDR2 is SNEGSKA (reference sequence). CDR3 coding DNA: TGCAGTGCTACCCAGCCTAGCGGGCTCTCCTACGAGCAGTACTTC. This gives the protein CSATQPSGLSYEQYF.

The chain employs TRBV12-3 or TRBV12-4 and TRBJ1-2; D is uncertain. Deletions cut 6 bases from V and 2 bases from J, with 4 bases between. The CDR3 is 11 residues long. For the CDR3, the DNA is TGTGCCAGCAGGAAAAACTATGGCTACACCTTC. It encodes CASRKNYGYTF.

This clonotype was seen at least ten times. CDR3 nucleotides: TGCGCCAGCAGCTTGAAGGCTAGCGCCTACAATGAGCAGTTCTTC. Encoded protein: CASSLKASAYNEQFF. The rearrangement joins TRBV5-1 to TRBJ2-1, with D maybe TRBD2 (6 bases). The CDR3 sequence is 15 residues long. From germline, CDR1 is SGHRS and CDR2 YFSETQ. The germline V and J ends were trimmed by 1 base and 2 bases, with 10 bases remaining between them. The variable domain in full, completed from reference TRBV5-1 and TRBJ2-1, reads KAGVTQTPRYLIKTRGQQVTLSCSPISGHRSVSWYQQTPGQGLQFLFEYFSETQRNKGNFPGRFSGRQFSNSRSEMNVSTLELGDSALYLCASSLKASAYNEQFFGPGTRLTVL.

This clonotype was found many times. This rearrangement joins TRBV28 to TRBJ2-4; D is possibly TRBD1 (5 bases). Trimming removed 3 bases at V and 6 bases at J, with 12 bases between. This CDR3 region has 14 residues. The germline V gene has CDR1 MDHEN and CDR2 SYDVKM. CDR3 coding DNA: TGTGCCAGCAGTTTCTCCGACAGTCCAAACATTCAGTACTTC. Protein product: CASSFSDSPNIQYF.

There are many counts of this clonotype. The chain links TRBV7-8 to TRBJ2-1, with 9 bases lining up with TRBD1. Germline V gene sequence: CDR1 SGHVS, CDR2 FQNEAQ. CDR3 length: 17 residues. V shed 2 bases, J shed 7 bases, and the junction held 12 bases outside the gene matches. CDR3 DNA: TGTGCCAGCAGCTTAAGGCTACAGGGGGCGCGGAAGAATGAGCAGTTCTTC. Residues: CASSLRLQGARKNEQFF.

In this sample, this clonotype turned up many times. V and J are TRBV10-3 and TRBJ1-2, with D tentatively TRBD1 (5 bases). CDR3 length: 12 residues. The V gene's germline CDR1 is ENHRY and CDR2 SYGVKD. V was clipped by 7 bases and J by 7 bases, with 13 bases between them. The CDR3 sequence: CAINPGTSGYTF. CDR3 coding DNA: TGTGCCATCAACCCAGGGACCTCTGGCTACACCTTC.

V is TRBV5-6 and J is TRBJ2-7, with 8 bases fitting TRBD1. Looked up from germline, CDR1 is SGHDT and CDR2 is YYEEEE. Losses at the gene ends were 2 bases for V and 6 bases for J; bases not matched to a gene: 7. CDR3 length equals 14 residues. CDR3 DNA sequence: TGTGCCAGCAGCTTCTGGACAGGGATTTTCGAGCAGTACTTC. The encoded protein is CASSFWTGIFEQYF.

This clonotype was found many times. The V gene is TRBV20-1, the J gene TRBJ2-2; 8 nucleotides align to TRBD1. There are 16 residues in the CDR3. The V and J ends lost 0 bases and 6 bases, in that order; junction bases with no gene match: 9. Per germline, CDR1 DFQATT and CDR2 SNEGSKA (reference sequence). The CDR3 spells CSARDYRGSRSGELFF. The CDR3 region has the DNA TGCAGTGCTAGAGATTACAGGGGGTCAAGGTCCGGGGAGCTGTTTTTT.

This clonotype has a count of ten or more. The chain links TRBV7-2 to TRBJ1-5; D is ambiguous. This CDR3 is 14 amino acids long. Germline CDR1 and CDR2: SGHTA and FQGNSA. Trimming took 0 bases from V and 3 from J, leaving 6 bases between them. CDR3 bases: TGTGCCAGCAGCTTAGCGCGGAACAATCAGCCCCAGCATTTT. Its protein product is CASSLARNNQPQHF.

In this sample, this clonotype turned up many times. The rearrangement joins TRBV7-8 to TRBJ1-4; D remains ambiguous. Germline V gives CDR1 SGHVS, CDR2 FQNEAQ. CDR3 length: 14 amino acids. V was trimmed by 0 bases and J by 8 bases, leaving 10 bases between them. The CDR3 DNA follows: TGTGCCAGCAGCTTAGCGGAGATTCGGGAAAAACTGTTTTTT. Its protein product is CASSLAEIREKLFF.

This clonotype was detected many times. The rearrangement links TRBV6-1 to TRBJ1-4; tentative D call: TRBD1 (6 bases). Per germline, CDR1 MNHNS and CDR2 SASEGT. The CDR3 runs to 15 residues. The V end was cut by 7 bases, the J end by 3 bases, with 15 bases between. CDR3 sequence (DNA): TGTGCCAGCAACCTCCGGGGGCACTCTAATGAAAAACTGTTTTTT. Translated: CASNLRGHSNEKLFF.

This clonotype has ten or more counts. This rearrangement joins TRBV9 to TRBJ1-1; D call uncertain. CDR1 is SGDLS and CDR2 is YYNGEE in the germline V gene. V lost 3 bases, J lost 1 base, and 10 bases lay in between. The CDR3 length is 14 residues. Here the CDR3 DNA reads TGTGCCAGCAGCGCTCAGACTAAGAACACTGAAGCTTTCTTT. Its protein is CASSAQTKNTEAFF.

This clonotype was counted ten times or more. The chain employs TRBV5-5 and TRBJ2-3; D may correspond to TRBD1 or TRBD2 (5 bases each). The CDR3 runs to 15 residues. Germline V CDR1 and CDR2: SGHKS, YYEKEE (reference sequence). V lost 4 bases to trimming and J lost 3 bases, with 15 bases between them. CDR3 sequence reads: CASSPRAEGTDTQYF. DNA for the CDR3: TGTGCCAGCAGCCCAAGGGCCGAGGGGACAGATACGCAGTATTTT.

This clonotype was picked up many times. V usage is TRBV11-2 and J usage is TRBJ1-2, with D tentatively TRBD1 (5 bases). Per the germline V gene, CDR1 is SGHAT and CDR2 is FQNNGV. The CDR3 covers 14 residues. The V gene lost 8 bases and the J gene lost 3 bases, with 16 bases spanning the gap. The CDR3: CASRLRGVDYGYTF. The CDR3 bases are TGTGCCAGCCGACTCCGAGGGGTAGACTATGGCTACACCTTC.

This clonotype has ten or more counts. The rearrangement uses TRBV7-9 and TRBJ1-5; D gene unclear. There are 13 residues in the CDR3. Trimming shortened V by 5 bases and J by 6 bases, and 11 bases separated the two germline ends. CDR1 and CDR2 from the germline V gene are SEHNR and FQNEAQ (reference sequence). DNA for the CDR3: TGTGCCAGCAGCGACCAAGTAACTCAGCCCCAGCATTTT. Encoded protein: CASSDQVTQPQHF.

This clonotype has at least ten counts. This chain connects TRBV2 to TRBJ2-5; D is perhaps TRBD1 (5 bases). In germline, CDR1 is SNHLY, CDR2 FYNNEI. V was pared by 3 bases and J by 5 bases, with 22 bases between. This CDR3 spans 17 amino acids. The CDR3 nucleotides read TGTGCCAGCAGTGATAAGGCTTCAAGGGGCGCGAAGGAGACCCAGTACTTC. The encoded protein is CASSDKASRGAKETQYF.

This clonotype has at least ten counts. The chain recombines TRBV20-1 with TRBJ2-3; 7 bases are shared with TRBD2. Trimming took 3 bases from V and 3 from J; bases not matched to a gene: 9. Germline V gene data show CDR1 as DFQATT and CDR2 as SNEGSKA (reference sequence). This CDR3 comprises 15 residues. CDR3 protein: CSARRVGGRTDTQYF. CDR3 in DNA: TGCAGTGCTAGGAGGGTCGGGGGGAGGACAGATACGCAGTATTTT.

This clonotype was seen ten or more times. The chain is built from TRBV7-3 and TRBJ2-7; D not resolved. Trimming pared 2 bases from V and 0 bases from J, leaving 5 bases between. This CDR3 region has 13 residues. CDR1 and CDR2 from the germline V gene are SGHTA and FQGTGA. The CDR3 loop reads CASSLLGSYEQYF. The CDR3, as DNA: TGTGCCAGCAGCTTACTGGGCTCCTACGAGCAGTACTTC.

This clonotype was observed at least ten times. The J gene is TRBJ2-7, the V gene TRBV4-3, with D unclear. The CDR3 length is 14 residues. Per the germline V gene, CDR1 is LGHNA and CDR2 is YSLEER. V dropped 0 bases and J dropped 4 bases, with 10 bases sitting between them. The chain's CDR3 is CASSQEKLGYEQYF. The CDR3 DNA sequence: TGCGCCAGCAGCCAAGAGAAGTTGGGTTACGAGCAGTACTTC.